The 22 T cell receptor beta chains given below trace back to one sample, sequenced in a study of OX40 agonist ivuxolimab in advanced cancers. TCRdb's table, derived via immunoSEQ multiplex PCR, lists solely in-frame clones and lacks some. The table has 65,000 to 95,000 clones, approximately 89% seen once. The sample was CD4+ or CD8+ T cells sorted from blood, taken in a trial of the OX40 agonist ivuxolimab. The source of these receptors is an adult with an advanced solid tumor such as melanoma, head and neck, liver or kidney cancer.

This chain connects TRBV7-2 to TRBJ1-1, with a possible D match to TRBD1 (5 bases). In germline, CDR1 is SGHTA, CDR2 FQGNSA. This CDR3 has 14 residues. V was shortened by 3 bases and J by 4 bases, with 12 bases between the two germline ends. The DNA of the CDR3 is TGTGCCAGCAGCTTCGGCGGGGCGGGCACTGAAGCTTTCTTT. Its protein is CASSFGGAGTEAFF.

The CDR3 bases are TGCGCCAGCAGCCCGCAGGGTGTGAACACCGGGGAGCTGTTTTTT. Translated, it gives CASSPQGVNTGELFF. The rearrangement joins TRBV5-1 to TRBJ2-2; possibly TRBD1 for D (5 bases). CDR3 length equals 15 residues. Germline V gene lookup returns CDR1 SGHRS and CDR2 YFSETQ. Trimming left V 4 bases short and J 1 base short, with 11 bases between.

The gene calls are TRBV15 and TRBJ2-5, with D perhaps matching TRBD2 (5 bases). Germline V gene data show CDR1 as LNHNV and CDR2 as YYDKDF (reference sequence). Trimming cost V 4 bases and J 1 base, with 16 bases left between them. The CDR3 loop spans 16 amino acids. CDR3 loop: CATSNRGRRVQETQYF. For the CDR3, the DNA is TGTGCCACCAGCAACCGGGGTCGGAGAGTCCAAGAGACCCAGTACTTC.

The chain has TRBV6-6 and TRBJ1-2, with unresolved D. Trimming shortened V by 5 bases and J by 8 bases, and 15 bases separated the two germline ends. There are 13 residues in the CDR3. Germline CDR1 is MNHNY and CDR2 is SVGAGI (reference sequence). The CDR3 nucleotides read TGTGCCAGCAGTCCTGCACAATTCTGGGGCTACACCTTC. It specifies CASSPAQFWGYTF.

This clone was picked up a small number of times. This sequence joins TRBV28 and TRBJ1-5; perhaps TRBD1 as D (6 bases). CDR3 size: 14 residues. The germline V and J ends were trimmed by 9 bases and 3 bases, with 15 bases remaining between them. CDR1 is MDHEN and CDR2 is SYDVKM in the germline V gene. This chain's CDR3 is CASVPGQFNQPQHF. The CDR3 DNA reads TGTGCCAGTGTTCCGGGACAATTCAATCAGCCCCAGCATTTT.

This sequence joins TRBV29-1 and TRBJ2-7, with D tentatively TRBD1 (5 bases). The germline CDR1 and CDR2 sequences are SQVTM and ANQGSEA. This CDR3 is built from 13 residues. The V end lost 4 bases, the J end lost 6 bases, and 16 bases lay between the germline ends. In DNA, the CDR3 is TGCAGCGTTGGGGGCGTCAGGGCGGCCGAGCAGTACTTC. Translating it yields CSVGGVRAAEQYF.

The CDR3 reads CASSPGDRGGETQYF. CDR3 nucleotides: TGTGCCAGCAGCCCGGGAGATCGGGGTGGAGAGACCCAGTACTTC. V gene TRBV5-4 combines with J gene TRBJ2-5; D may be TRBD2 (6 bases). Germline V gene sequence: CDR1 SGHNT, CDR2 YYREEE (reference sequence). The CDR3 is 15 amino acids. V was clipped by 4 bases and J by 4 bases, with 17 bases between them.

The V gene is TRBV18, the J gene TRBJ1-1, with D perhaps matching TRBD1 (5 bases). The CDR3 is made up of 14 amino acids. V lost 2 bases to trimming and J lost 4 bases, with 11 bases between them. Germline V gives CDR1 KGHSH, CDR2 LQKENI. The CDR3 nucleotides are TGTGCCAGCTCACCAATAAATCAGGGCACTGAAGCTTTCTTT. It encodes CASSPINQGTEAFF.

The chain is built from TRBV11-2 and TRBJ2-2; D could derive from TRBD1 or TRBD2 (5 bases each). V lost 4 bases, J lost 2 bases, and 20 bases lay in between. The CDR3 is 18 amino acids. The V gene's germline CDR1 is SGHAT and CDR2 FQNNGV. CDR3 sequence reads: CASSSPMGRRANTGELFF. The CDR3 coding sequence is TGTGCCAGCAGCTCCCCGATGGGACGCCGGGCCAACACCGGGGAGCTGTTTTTT.

The gene calls are TRBV7-9 and TRBJ2-7, with 14 bases that match TRBD2. Germline V gene lookup returns CDR1 SEHNR and CDR2 FQNEAQ (reference sequence). Trimming took 5 bases from V and 12 from J; bases not matched to a gene: 9. The CDR3 length is 14 residues. The CDR3 region is CASSQPGLAGAVYF. DNA of the CDR3: TGTGCCAGCAGCCAACCGGGACTAGCGGGAGCAGTGTACTTC.

V and J are TRBV6-5 and TRBJ2-2; no clear D. The CDR3 length is 15 residues. V lost 2 bases and J 3 bases, leaving 10 bases between the germline ends. Germline V lookup: CDR1 MNHEY, CDR2 SVGAGI. The CDR3 bases are TGTGCCAGCAGTTACCAATGGTCGGACACCGGGGAGCTGTTTTTT. This translates into CASSYQWSDTGELFF.

V gene TRBV9 combines with J gene TRBJ2-5; D remains unclear. Germline V gene sequence: CDR1 SGDLS, CDR2 YYNGEE. The germline V and J ends were trimmed by 2 bases and 2 bases, with 7 bases remaining between them. The CDR3 consists of 13 residues. CDR3 sequence (DNA): TGTGCCAGCAGCGTTAGTCCGCAAGAGACCCAGTACTTC. It is translated as CASSVSPQETQYF.

The chain employs TRBV5-1 and TRBJ2-3; D tentatively fits TRBD1 or TRBD2 (6 bases each). V was trimmed by 7 bases and J by 2 bases, leaving 14 bases between them. Germline CDR1 is SGHRS and CDR2 is YFSETQ. The CDR3 sequence is 14 residues long. The CDR3, as DNA: TGCGCCAGCGCCCGGGGGCTCGCCACAGATACGCAGTATTTT. Residues: CASARGLATDTQYF.

The V call is TRBV7-9, the J call TRBJ2-7, with D possibly TRBD2 on 5 matching bases. This CDR3 has 16 residues. Trimming removed 2 bases at V and 4 bases at J, with 18 bases between. CDR1 and CDR2 (germline): SEHNR, FQNEAQ (reference sequence). The CDR3 loop is CASSLLAGGTNYEQYF. The CDR3 bases are TGTGCCAGCAGCTTACTCGCGGGCGGAACAAATTACGAGCAGTACTTC.

The chain has TRBV6-1 and TRBJ2-7; TRBD1 matches 8 bases. The germline V gene has CDR1 MNHNS and CDR2 SASEGT. V was pared by 0 bases and J by 2 bases, with 3 bases of the junction left unmatched. This CDR3 region has 15 residues. The CDR3 nucleotides are TGTGCCAGCAGTGAAGCCCCACAGGGGGCCTACGAGCAGTACTTC. Protein product: CASSEAPQGAYEQYF.

The chain employs TRBV5-1 and TRBJ2-3; 7 bases fit TRBD1. Germline values: CDR1 SGHRS, CDR2 YFSETQ. V shed 5 bases, J shed 5 bases, and the junction held 8 bases outside the gene matches. This CDR3 spans 14 amino acids. CDR3 bases: TGCGCCAGCAGAGCGACAGGGAAGGTAGATACGCAGTATTTT. Its translation is CASRATGKVDTQYF.

The chain uses TRBV15 and TRBJ1-1; perhaps TRBD1 as D (5 bases). The CDR3 loop spans 16 amino acids. Germline V CDR1 and CDR2: LNHNV, YYDKDF (reference sequence). Trimming removed 4 bases at V and 2 bases at J, with 17 bases between. The CDR3 spells CATSKPFGGENTEAFF. The CDR3 DNA reads as TGTGCCACCAGCAAACCTTTCGGGGGGGAAAACACTGAAGCTTTCTTT.

This chain joins TRBV6-1 and TRBJ2-7; the D is unclear. The ends were cut back, 3 bases at V and 2 bases at J, with 11 bases in the middle. CDR1 and CDR2 (germline): MNHNS, SASEGT. This CDR3 spans 14 amino acids. CDR3 coding DNA: TGTGCCAGCAGTGAGGGATACCCACCCTACGAGCAGTACTTC. This sequence encodes CASSEGYPPYEQYF.

Notes on this clone: Likely a read error: the CDR3 ends without its conserved phenylalanine or tryptophan. The DNA is left out, because the CDR3 cannot be placed on it with certainty; the CDR3 is given as TCRdb lists it. The J gene is TRBJ2-3, the V gene TRBV28; no DNA check was done on the table's D call, TRBD2. The germline V gene encodes CDR1 MDHEN and CDR2 SYDVKM. Ends included, the CDR3 has 12 residues. CDR3 amino acids: CASSLPYGASDI.

The V call is TRBV6-1, the J call TRBJ1-2; D might be TRBD1 (5 bases). Germline CDR1 and CDR2: MNHNS and SASEGT. The CDR3 is made up of 15 amino acids. V lost 5 bases to trimming and J lost 0 bases, with 13 bases between them. This CDR3 reads CASSWFWGPNYGYTF. CDR3 nucleotide sequence: TGTGCCAGCAGTTGGTTTTGGGGCCCTAACTATGGCTACACCTTC.

The chain has TRBV10-3 and TRBJ2-7; D tentatively fits TRBD1 or TRBD2 (5 bases each). Trimming shortened V by 6 bases and J by 6 bases, and 18 bases separated the two germline ends. This CDR3 is 14 amino acids long. The germline gives CDR1 ENHRY, CDR2 SYGVKD. CDR3 sequence reads: CAISLGTDRGEQYF. CDR3 nucleotides: TGTGCCATCAGCCTCGGGACGGACCGGGGCGAGCAGTACTTC.

This chain joins TRBV12-5 and TRBJ2-1; D is uncertain. Trimming took 2 bases from V and 6 from J, leaving 5 bases between them. Germline V CDR1 and CDR2: LGHNT, FRNRAP. This CDR3 comprises 12 residues. The CDR3 coding sequence is TGTGCTAGTGGTTTGTCAATCAATGAGCAGTTCTTC. Amino acid sequence: CASGLSINEQFF.